The rows below give T cell receptor beta chains drawn from one sample of a study of T cell responses to AZD1222 COVID-19 vaccine. Sequencing used immunoSEQ multiplex PCR; TCRdb keeps in-frame clones, though not all of them. The data show tens of thousands of clones, 80% seen once. Sequenced here: peripheral blood, sampled on day 0 of AZD1222 vaccination. The receptor source for this set is an adult in good health. Each CDR3 is given with its conserved first and last residue. Each record gives: J gene, D gene, clone size, V gene, CDR3 DNA, CDR3 protein. D genes are given only for firm matches. Size is stated for part of the rows, as once, few or many counts, or as a class when the clone is expanded.

J: TRBJ1-1; D: NA; size: NA; V: TRBV11-3; DNA: TGTGCCAGCAGTGTGGACATAAACACTGAAGCTTTCTTT; CDR3: CASSVDINTEAFF
J: TRBJ2-7; D: TRBD2; size: NA; V: TRBV2; DNA: TGTGCCGGGGGGACCGGGACTACCCCCTACGAGCAGTACTTC; CDR3: CAGGTGTTPYEQYF
J: TRBJ1-6; D: NA; size: once; V: TRBV4-1; DNA: TGCGCCAGCAGAATATCGGCTAATTCACCCCTCCACTTT; CDR3: CASRISANSPLHF
J: TRBJ1-4; D: NA; size: NA; V: TRBV7-9; DNA: TGTGCCAGCAGCTTAGGGGGGACGGAGAATGAAAAACTGTTTTTT; CDR3: CASSLGGTENEKLFF
J: TRBJ2-1; D: TRBD2; size: NA; V: TRBV18; DNA: TGTGCCAGCTCACCACCGACTAGCGGGAGGGCCCTCTACAATGAGCAGTTCTTC; CDR3: CASSPPTSGRALYNEQFF
J: TRBJ1-2; D: NA; size: NA; V: TRBV7-9; DNA: TGTGCCAGCAGTTCATTGGGGGTTGGCTACACCTTC; CDR3: CASSSLGVGYTF
J: TRBJ2-7; D: TRBD1; size: NA; V: TRBV10-2; DNA: TGCGCCAGCAGTGAGTCGTGGCAGGGGGTGGGCGAGCAGTACTTC; CDR3: CASSESWQGVGEQYF
J: TRBJ1-5; D: NA; size: once; V: TRBV6-1; DNA: TGTGCCAGCAGTGAACTCAGATTTAATCAGCCCCAGCATTTT; CDR3: CASSELRFNQPQHF
J: TRBJ1-5; D: NA; size: NA; V: TRBV6-5; DNA: TGTGCCAGCAGTCAGAGATTACAGAGCAATCAGCCCCAGCATTTT; CDR3: CASSQRLQSNQPQHF
J: TRBJ2-1; D: TRBD2; size: NA; V: TRBV5-6; DNA: TGTGCCAGCAGCTTCTCTAGCGGAGACAATGAGCAGTTCTTC; CDR3: CASSFSSGDNEQFF
J: TRBJ1-1; D: NA; size: NA; V: TRBV5-6; DNA: TGTGCCAGCAGCTTGATGCAGGGGATGAACACTGAAGCTTTCTTT; CDR3: CASSLMQGMNTEAFF
J: TRBJ1-2; D: TRBD1; size: medium-sized; V: TRBV7-2; DNA: TGTGCCAGCAGCCCAGGCCAGGGGGCTAACTATGGCTACACCTTC; CDR3: CASSPGQGANYGYTF
J: TRBJ1-4; D: NA; size: NA; V: TRBV27; DNA: TGTGCCAGCAGTTTATCCCCCACAGCTGGACGGAATGAAAAACTGTTTTTT; CDR3: CASSLSPTAGRNEKLFF
J: TRBJ1-6; D: NA; size: NA; V: TRBV4-1; DNA: TGCGCCAGCAGCCAAGTCGGCAGGCAGGGTAGTCCACCCCTCCACTTT; CDR3: CASSQVGRQGSPPLHF
J: TRBJ1-1; D: NA; size: NA; V: TRBV5-4; DNA: TGTGCCAGCAGCTTGCAGGGGAACACTGAAGCTTTCTTT; CDR3: CASSLQGNTEAFF
J: TRBJ1-5; D: TRBD1; size: once; V: TRBV5-5; DNA: TGTGCCAGCAGCCCGGGGGACAGGGGTGGGGGTCAGCCCCAGCATTTT; CDR3: CASSPGDRGGGQPQHF